One sample yielded the 6 T cell receptor beta chains listed below, sequenced in a study of T cells in Graves' hyperthyroidism and ophthalmopathy. TCR beta CDR3 sequences were amplified from RNA transcripts. The HTBI primer set served for first-round RT-PCR of the TCR CDR3. TCRdb recomputed calls from the multiplex PCR reads with MiXCR, one row per CDR3 protein. The sample contains hundreds of thousands of distinct CDR3 sequences, less than 20% of which appear only once. The source material was blood. These receptors came from a man over 45 with Graves' ophthalmopathy.

In this sample, this clonotype turned up many times. The gene calls are TRBV28 and TRBJ1-1; a possible D gene is TRBD1 (5 bases). There are 15 residues in the CDR3. From germline, CDR1 is MDHEN and CDR2 SYDVKM. V was shortened by 7 bases and J by 1 base, with 16 bases between the two germline ends. CDR3 sequence reads: CASKDRGRTNTEAFF. CDR3 nucleotide sequence: TGTGCCAGCAAAGACAGAGGGCGGACGAACACTGAAGCTTTCTTT.

This clonotype was counted many times. This chain uses TRBV2 with TRBJ2-7; TRBD2 matches at 10 bases. The CDR3 sequence is 13 residues long. V shed 6 bases, J shed 6 bases, and the junction held 5 bases outside the gene matches. Germline loops: CDR1 SNHLY, CDR2 FYNNEI. The CDR3 DNA is TGTGCCAGCAGGAGAGGGACTAGCGCCGAGCAGTACTTC. Amino acids: CASRRGTSAEQYF.

The rearrangement joins TRBV5-1 to TRBJ2-7, with D perhaps TRBD2 (5 bases). Germline CDR1 reads SGHRS; CDR2 reads YFSETQ. With 0 bases removed from V and 1 base from J, the gap between germline ends came to 14 bases. The CDR3 contains 16 residues. The CDR3 is CASSLGTGGLSYEQYF. The DNA for the CDR3 is TGCGCCAGCAGCTTGGGGACTGGCGGTTTATCCTACGAGCAGTACTTC.

This clonotype was detected ten times or more. The V call is TRBV30, the J call TRBJ1-2; D remains ambiguous. The CDR3 extends over 12 amino acids. Germline CDR1 and CDR2: GTSNPN and SVGIG (reference sequence). V lost 4 bases to trimming and J lost 8 bases, with 14 bases between them. The CDR3 loop is CAWMWASNGYTF. Written as DNA, the CDR3 is TGTGCCTGGATGTGGGCCTCTAACGGCTACACCTTC.

At least ten counts were recorded for this clonotype. The J gene is TRBJ2-7, the V gene TRBV20-1, with TRBD2 identical over 10 bases. The CDR3 consists of 17 residues. Trimming at V came to 6 bases and at J to 2 bases, leaving 16 bases not matched to a gene. Germline loops: CDR1 DFQATT, CDR2 SNEGSKA (reference sequence). The DNA for the CDR3 is TGCAGTGCCCGCAAGGTCAGGGGGACTAGCGTAACCTACGAGCAGTACTTC. As protein: CSARKVRGTSVTYEQYF.

This chain links TRBV7-2 with TRBJ2-2; D is undetermined. The V end was cut by 5 bases, the J end by 7 bases, with 11 bases between. Germline V gene lookup returns CDR1 SGHTA and CDR2 FQGNSA. The CDR3 runs 13 residues. The CDR3 here is CASSARTDGELFF. The DNA for the CDR3 is TGTGCCAGCAGCGCCCGGACGGACGGGGAGCTGTTTTTT.